The clone carrying this TCR beta chain was counted a single time. The antigen remains undetermined. The sample comes from a study of T cell responses to AZD1222 COVID-19 vaccine. Overall study findings and caveats: Sampling captured repertoires only after the peak T cell response.

Some clones are missing from TCRdb's copy, which holds only in-frame ones; the method was immunoSEQ multiplex PCR. The sample contains tens of thousands of clones, roughly 84% of which appear only once. The CDR3 totals 15 residues. Germline V lookup: CDR1 SGHAT, CDR2 FQDESV (reference sequence). V gave up 5 bases and J gave up 3 bases, with 17 bases separating them. This chain connects TRBV11-1 to TRBJ2-7; perhaps TRBD2 as D (5 bases). The sequencing here drew on peripheral blood, taken 28 days after the second AZD1222 dose. The source of this sequence is an adult who received the AZD1222 COVID-19 vaccine. CDR3 sequence reads: CASSQKPDWNYEQYF. CDR3 nucleotide sequence: TGTGCCAGCAGCCAAAAACCGGACTGGAACTACGAGCAGTACTTC.